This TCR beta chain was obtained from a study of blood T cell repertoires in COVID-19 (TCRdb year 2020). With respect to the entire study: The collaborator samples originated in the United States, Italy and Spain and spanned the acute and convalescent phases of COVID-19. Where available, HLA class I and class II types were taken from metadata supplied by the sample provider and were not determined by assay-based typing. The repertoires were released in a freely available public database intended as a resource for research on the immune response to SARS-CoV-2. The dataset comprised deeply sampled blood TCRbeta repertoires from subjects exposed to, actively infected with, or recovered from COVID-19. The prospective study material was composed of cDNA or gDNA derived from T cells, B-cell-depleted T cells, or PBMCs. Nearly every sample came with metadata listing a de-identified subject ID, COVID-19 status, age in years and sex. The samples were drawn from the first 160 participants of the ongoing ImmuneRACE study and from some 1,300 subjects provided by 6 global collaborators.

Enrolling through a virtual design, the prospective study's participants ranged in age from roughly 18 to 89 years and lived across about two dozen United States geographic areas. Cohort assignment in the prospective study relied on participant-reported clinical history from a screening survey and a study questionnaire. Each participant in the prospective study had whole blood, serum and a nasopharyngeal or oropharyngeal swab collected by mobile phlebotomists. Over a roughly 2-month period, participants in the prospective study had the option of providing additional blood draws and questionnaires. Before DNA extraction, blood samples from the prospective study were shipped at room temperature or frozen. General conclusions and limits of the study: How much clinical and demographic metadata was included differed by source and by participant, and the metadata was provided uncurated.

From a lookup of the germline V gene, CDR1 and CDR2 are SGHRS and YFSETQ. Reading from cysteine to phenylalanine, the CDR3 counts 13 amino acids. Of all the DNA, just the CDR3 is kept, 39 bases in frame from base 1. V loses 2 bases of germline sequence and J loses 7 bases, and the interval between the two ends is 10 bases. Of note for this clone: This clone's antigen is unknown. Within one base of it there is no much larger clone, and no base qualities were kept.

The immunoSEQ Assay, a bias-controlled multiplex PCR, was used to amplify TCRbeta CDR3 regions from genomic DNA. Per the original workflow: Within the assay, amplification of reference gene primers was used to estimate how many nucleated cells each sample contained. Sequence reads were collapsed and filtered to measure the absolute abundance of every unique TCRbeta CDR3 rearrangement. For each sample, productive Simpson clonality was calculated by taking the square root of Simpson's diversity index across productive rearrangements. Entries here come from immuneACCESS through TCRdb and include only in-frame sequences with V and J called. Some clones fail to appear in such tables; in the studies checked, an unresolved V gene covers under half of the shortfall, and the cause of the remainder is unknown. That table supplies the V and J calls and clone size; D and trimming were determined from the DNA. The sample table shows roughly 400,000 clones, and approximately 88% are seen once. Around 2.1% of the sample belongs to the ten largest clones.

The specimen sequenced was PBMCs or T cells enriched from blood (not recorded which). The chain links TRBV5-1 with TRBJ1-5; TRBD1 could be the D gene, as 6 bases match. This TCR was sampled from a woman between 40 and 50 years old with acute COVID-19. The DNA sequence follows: TGCGCCAGCAGCTTATCGGGGGGCCAGCCCCAGCATTTT. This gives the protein CASSLSGGQPQHF. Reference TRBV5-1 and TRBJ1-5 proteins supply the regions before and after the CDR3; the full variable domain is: KAGVTQTPRYLIKTRGQQVTLSCSPISGHRSVSWYQQTPGQGLQFLFEYFSETQRNKGNFPGRFSGRQFSNSRSEMNVSTLELGDSALYLCASSLSGGQPQHFGDGTRLSIL.